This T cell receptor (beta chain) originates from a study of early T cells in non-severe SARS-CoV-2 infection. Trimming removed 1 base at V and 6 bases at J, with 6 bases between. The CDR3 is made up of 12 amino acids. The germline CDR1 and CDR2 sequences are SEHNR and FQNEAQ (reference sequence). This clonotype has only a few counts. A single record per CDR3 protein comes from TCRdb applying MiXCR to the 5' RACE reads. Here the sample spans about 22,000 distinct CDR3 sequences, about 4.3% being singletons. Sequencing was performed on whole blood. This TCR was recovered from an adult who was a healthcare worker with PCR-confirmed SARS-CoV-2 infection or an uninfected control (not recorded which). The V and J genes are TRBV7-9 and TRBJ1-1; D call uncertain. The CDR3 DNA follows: TGTGCCAGCAGCTTAGAGTGGGCTGAAGCTTTCTTT. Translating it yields CASSLEWAEAFF.